Sequencing of this TCR beta chain was carried out in a study of CD4 T cells in relation to SARS-CoV-2 and coronaviruses. Study-level background: A couple of subjects were Hispanic; patients were fewer than 10 males and a few females. Study-level points and caveats: Samples before the pandemic and after infection were not matched within any donor. The cross-reactivity analysis covered only spike protein, not other viral proteins.

Per germline, CDR1 MNHNY and CDR2 SVGAGI (reference sequence). The CDR3 is 14 amino acids. With 7 bases removed from V and 3 bases from J, the gap between germline ends came to 15 bases. About this clone itself: Its specificity is unknown.

This table comes from immunoSEQ multiplex PCR, and its TCRdb copy is limited to in-frame clones, with some not included. The data show tens of thousands of clones, 70% to 90% seen once. Sequenced material: memory CD4+ T cells from PBMCs. The TCR comes from an adult with COVID-19. J is TRBJ2-5 and V is TRBV6-6, with D perhaps assigned TRBD1 or TRBD2 (6 bases each). The CDR3 sequence is CASNTAGGEETQYF. For the CDR3, the DNA is TGTGCCAGCAACACCGCCGGGGGCGAAGAGACCCAGTACTTC.